This TCR beta chain is drawn from a study of CD8+ T cells in alopecia areata. Study findings and constraints: Scalp clonality and expanded CD8+ clones among the top 100 were significantly decreased by tofacitinib. Relative to normal scalp, lesional scalp, especially alopecia totalis/universalis, showed higher clonality.

The CDR3 runs 15 residues. Trimming left V 5 bases short and J 4 bases short, with 18 bases between. Germline CDR1 is SGHNT and CDR2 is YYREEE (reference sequence). Sequencing templates came from extracted RNA that was reverse transcribed into cDNA. Clones were sequenced by immunoSEQ multiplex PCR, and TCRdb holds only the in-frame ones, with some missing. The sample lists roughly 280,000 clones, around three fifths occurring once. Treatment of the sample: oral pan-JAK inhibitor, 5-10 mg twice daily. As regards this clone: The target antigen is unknown.

This specimen was CD4+ T cells sorted from blood, taken at approximately week 52, from a patient treated with tofacitinib. The clonotype comes from a human donor with alopecia areata. The rearrangement uses TRBV5-4 and TRBJ2-5; D unresolved. The CDR3 DNA reads TGTGCCAGCAGTTCGTCCCGGGCTCCAGGAGAGACCCAGTACTTC. It is translated as CASSSSRAPGETQYF. The full variable domain, its missing parts supplied by reference TRBV5-4 and TRBJ2-5, is ETGVTQSPTHLIKTRGQQVTLRCSSQSGHNTVSWYQQALGQGPQFIFQYYREEENGRGNFPPRFSGLQFPNYSSELNVNALELDDSALYLCASSSSRAPGETQYFGPGTRLLVL.